These T cell receptor beta chains were read from a single sample in a study of human T cells and chemical hapten exposure. From the RACE reads, TCRdb called clonotypes with MiXCR, one entry per CDR3 protein. The repertoire has more than 70,000 distinct CDR3 sequences, approximately 11% of them found once; the top ten carry approximately 0.99%. The sample consisted of whole blood, taken in connection with sensitization to the hapten diphenylcyclopropenone (DPC). Every receptor here comes from a woman aged 25 to 45 with alopecia areata. Some clones in this sample may be carry-over from other donors' samples. Each CDR3 is given with its conserved first and last residue. The D gene is left open where the match is weak. Some rows have no size entry. The others give once, few or many, or a class for an expanded clone.

d_gene	abundance	v_gene	j_gene	CDR3aa	CDR3nt
TRBD1	few	TRBV20-1	TRBJ2-7	CSARESGQGFSYEQYF	TGCAGTGCTAGAGAGTCGGGACAGGGGTTCTCCTACGAGCAGTACTTC
.	few	TRBV14	TRBJ2-2	CASSQVSWITTGELFF	TGTGCCAGCAGCCAAGTCAGTTGGATTACCACCGGGGAGCTGTTTTTT
.	many	TRBV18	TRBJ2-7	CASSPPPTGTHEQYF	TGTGCCAGCTCCCCGCCCCCGACCGGTACGCACGAGCAGTACTTC
TRBD1	few	TRBV20-1	TRBJ1-4	CSVARDRDEKLFF	TGCAGTGTCGCCCGGGACAGGGACGAAAAACTGTTTTTT
TRBD2	few	TRBV5-1	TRBJ2-2	CASSAGLAGGTNTGELFF	TGCGCCAGCAGCGCGGGACTAGCGGGAGGAACGAACACCGGGGAGCTGTTTTTT
.	many	TRBV28	TRBJ2-5	CASSLFQETQYF	TGTGCCAGCAGTTTATTTCAAGAGACCCAGTACTTC
.	once	TRBV12-2	TRBJ2-3	CASRSSETEGGPTTDTQYF	TGTGCAAGTCGCTCTTCGGAAACGGAGGGGGGCCCAACCACAGATACGCAGTATTTT
.	few	TRBV6-6	TRBJ1-3	CASSYPLGDLVGNTIYF	TGTGCCAGCAGTTACCCCCTTGGAGATCTGGTTGGAAACACCATATATTTT
.	many	TRBV18	TRBJ1-1	CASSPGGNTEAFF	TGTGCCAGCTCACCAGGGGGGAACACTGAAGCTTTCTTT
TRBD2	few	TRBV5-4	TRBJ2-3	CASSIAGVNTDTQYF	TGTGCCAGCAGCATAGCGGGGGTGAACACAGATACGCAGTATTTT
.	many	TRBV12-3/TRBV12-4	TRBJ2-7	CASSFLSRDEQYF	TGTGCCAGCAGTTTCCTCAGTAGGGACGAGCAGTACTTC
TRBD2	.	TRBV20-1	TRBJ2-7	CSARRGTSKDEQYF	TGCAGTGCTAGAAGGGGGACTAGCAAGGACGAGCAGTACTTC
.	many	TRBV20-1	TRBJ2-1	CSARETSYNEQFF	TGCAGTGCTAGAGAAACCAGTTACAATGAGCAGTTCTTC
.	many	TRBV5-1	TRBJ1-2	CASSFNNGGYTF	TGCGCCAGCAGCTTCAACAACGGTGGCTACACCTTC
.	.	TRBV28	TRBJ1-5	CASSSTSNQPQHF	TGTGCCAGCAGTTCTACGAGCAATCAGCCCCAGCATTTT
TRBD2	many	TRBV7-9	TRBJ2-1	CASSFGTSGNNEQFF	TGTGCCAGCAGCTTTGGGACTAGCGGGAACAATGAGCAGTTCTTC
.	few	TRBV27	TRBJ2-7	CASSLGLDTYEQYF	TGTGCCAGCAGTTTGGGACTTGATACCTACGAGCAGTACTTC
.	.	TRBV5-1	TRBJ2-5	CASSSRETRYF	TGCGCCAGCAGCTCCAGAGAGACCCGGTACTTC
TRBD2	.	TRBV29-1	TRBJ2-7	CSVERYLAGLSYEQYF	TGCAGCGTTGAACGCTATCTAGCGGGCCTGTCCTACGAGCAGTACTTC
.	.	TRBV2	TRBJ2-3	CASPQGGGTDTQYF	TGTGCCAGCCCCCAGGGGGGAGGCACAGATACGCAGTATTTT
TRBD1	many	TRBV4-1	TRBJ1-4	CASSQAGQLNEKLFF	TGCGCCAGCAGCCAAGCGGGACAGCTTAATGAAAAACTGTTTTTT
.	few	TRBV28	TRBJ1-4	CASNGGLGEKLFF	TGTGCCAGCAATGGGGGGCTTGGTGAAAAACTGTTTTTT
TRBD1	few	TRBV30	TRBJ1-1	CASIGGTAEAFF	TGTGCCTCAATTGGGGGGACAGCTGAAGCTTTCTTT
TRBD1	many	TRBV4-2	TRBJ2-1	CASSQETGTYNEQFF	TGTGCCAGCAGCCAAGAGACAGGGACCTACAATGAGCAGTTCTTC
TRBD2	.	TRBV18	TRBJ2-3	CASSTSAGGLADTQYF	TGTGCCAGCTCAACGTCCGCGGGAGGGCTGGCAGATACGCAGTATTTT
.	many	TRBV9	TRBJ2-2	CASSVSLDTGELFF	TGTGCCAGCAGCGTGTCTCTTGACACCGGGGAGCTGTTTTTT
.	many	TRBV6-6	TRBJ1-2	CASTLTAGDGYTF	TGTGCCAGCACCCTCACGGCAGGGGATGGCTACACCTTC
.	.	TRBV10-3	TRBJ1-1	CAISESGPMGTEAFF	TGTGCCATCAGTGAGTCTGGGCCCATGGGCACTGAAGCTTTCTTT
.	many	TRBV7-9	TRBJ1-3	CASSLAQPGADGNTIYF	TGTGCCAGCAGCTTAGCCCAGCCAGGGGCTGATGGAAACACCATATATTTT
.	few	TRBV6-1	TRBJ1-1	CASSGWPGTGNTEAFF	TGTGCCAGCAGTGGCTGGCCCGGGACGGGGAACACTGAAGCTTTCTTT
.	many	TRBV18	TRBJ2-1	CASSPLAEYNEQFF	TGTGCCAGCTCACCATTAGCCGAATACAATGAGCAGTTCTTC
.	.	TRBV10-3	TRBJ1-2	CASGQIYGYTF	TGTGCCTCCGGACAGATCTATGGCTACACCTTC